The 28 T cell receptor beta chains below all came from one sample that was sequenced in a study of T cells in women clearing cervical HPV infection. Repertoires were generated with immunoSEQ multiplex PCR, while TCRdb's copy carries only in-frame clones and drops some. The table for this sample gives approximately 30,000 clones. Sample: blood buffy coat. These receptors were taken from a woman between 18 and 75 years old with a cervical HPV16 infection that either progressed to CIN3+ or cleared (not recorded which).

The CDR3 here is CAVPGGNGYTF. The CDR3 DNA, read in part, is TGTGCCGTACCAGGGGGAAACGGC. This rearrangement joins TRBV18 to TRBJ1-2; 7 bases are shared with TRBD1. The sequence runs out 3 residues before the end of the CDR3; the remainder is reconstructed from the germline J gene. The germline gives CDR1 KGHSH, CDR2 LQKENI. CDR3 length: 11 residues.

As concerns this clone: Read data end 3 residues before the CDR3 end; the end is taken from the germline J gene. In the same sample, other DNA sequences code for this CDR3. This sequence joins TRBV7-2 and TRBJ1-2, with D perhaps TRBD1 (5 bases). The CDR3 has 12 amino acids. Germline CDR1 SGHTA, CDR2 FQGNSA. The sequenced CDR3 bases are TGTGCCAGCAGCTTAGAATTGGGACTA. Amino acids: CASSLELGL. The CDR3, in full, reads CASSLELGLYTF.

A word on this clone: The sequence runs out 3 residues before the end of the CDR3; the remainder is reconstructed from the germline J gene. This rearrangement joins TRBV7-2 to TRBJ1-2; maybe TRBD1 (5 bases). CDR1 is SGHTA and CDR2 is FQGNSA in the germline V gene. This CDR3 has 15 amino acids. The sequenced part of the CDR3 DNA is TGTGCCAGCAGCTTTCCCCCGGGGGTCACAGATACC. This translates into CASSFPPGVTDT. The entire CDR3 protein is CASSFPPGVTDTYTF.

Note on this clone: The read is 3 residues too short to cover the CDR3 end, so that end is filled in from the germline J gene. V usage is TRBV6-2 or TRBV6-3 and J usage is TRBJ1-5, with TRBD1 matching over 10 bases. J was trimmed by 9 bases and V by 2 bases; bases with no gene match: 7. The V gene's germline CDR1 is MNHEY and CDR2 SVGEGT. The CDR3 has 15 residues. Incomplete CDR3 DNA: TGTGCCAGCAGTTACAGGACAGGGGGATCTGCGCCC. Translated: CASSYRTGGSAP. The whole CDR3 sequence reads CASSYRTGGSAPQHF.

In the case of this clone: The CDR3 end falls 3 residues outside the read, so it is completed with the germline J gene. The chain combines TRBV19 with TRBJ1-2; a possible D gene is TRBD1 (5 bases). CDR1 is LNHDA and CDR2 is SQIVND in the germline V gene (reference sequence). There are 13 residues in the CDR3. The CDR3 reads CASGTSGYYDYTF. The CDR3 bases that were read are TGTGCCAGTGGGACTAGCGGATATTACGAC.

Worth noting for this clone: The read ends 3 residues before the CDR3 terminus; that terminus is restored from the germline J gene. The gene calls are TRBV7-9 and TRBJ2-3, with unresolved D. V was pared by 5 bases and J by 2 bases, with 11 bases between. This CDR3 contains 14 residues. Germline V gene sequence: CDR1 SEHNR, CDR2 FQNEAQ (reference sequence). The CDR3 bases that were read are TGTGCCAGCAGCCCTGAGAGGTTCACAGATACG. The encoded protein is CASSPERFTDT. In full, the CDR3 reads CASSPERFTDTQYF.

A word on this clone: The read finishes 3 residues shy of the CDR3 end, and the germline J gene is used to complete it. The chain joins TRBV19 to TRBJ2-3; 11 positions agree with TRBD2. Germline CDR1 is LNHDA and CDR2 is SQIVND (reference sequence). Trimming removed 6 bases from V and 1 base from J; junction bases left unmatched: 9. This CDR3 comprises 17 residues. CDR3 residues: CASSHQLAGVRTDTQYF. The covered CDR3 bases are TGTGCCAGTAGCCACCAACTAGCGGGGGTTCGCACAGATACG. The full variable domain, with the rest looked up from reference TRBV19 and TRBJ2-3, is DGGITQSPKYLFRKEGQNVTLSCEQNLNHDAMYWYRQDPGQGLRLIYYSQIVNDFQKGDIAEGYSVSREKKESFPLTVTSAQKNPTAFYLCASSHQLAGVRTDTQYFGPGTRLTVL.

Concerning this clone: Relative to the germline gene, one junction end is altered; a read error may explain this. Sequencing ends 3 residues short of the CDR3 end; the germline J gene provides the rest. The V call is TRBV4-2, the J call TRBJ2-1, with D tentatively TRBD2 (5 bases). Germline V gene sequence: CDR1 LGHNA, CDR2 YNFKEQ. The CDR3 loop spans 17 amino acids. Incomplete CDR3 DNA: TGCGCCAGCAGCCAAGATAGGACGAGCGGCCCTTACAATGAG. The encoded protein is CASSQDRTSGPYNE. The whole CDR3 protein reads CASSQDRTSGPYNEQFF.

A remark on this clone: Read data end 3 residues before the CDR3 end; the end is taken from the germline J gene. J is TRBJ2-1 and V is TRBV12-3 or TRBV12-4; weak D call: TRBD2 (6 bases). The CDR3 has 13 amino acids. V was clipped by 5 bases and J by 8 bases, with 13 bases between them. The DNA read from the CDR3 is TGTGCCAGCAGTCCCTTGACTAGGGATGAG. It encodes CASSPLTRDE. The CDR3 in its entirety is CASSPLTRDEQFF.

The DNA read from the CDR3 is TGCGCCAGCAGCTTGGGAGGGCGACCTTTCTCCTACGAG. This sequence encodes CASSLGGRPFSYE. The entire CDR3 reads CASSLGGRPFSYEQYF. J is TRBJ2-7 and V is TRBV5-1; D perhaps matches TRBD2 (5 bases). Coverage ceases 3 residues before the CDR3 finishes, and the germline J gene fills in the end. The V end lost 0 bases, the J end lost 0 bases, and 13 bases lay between the germline ends. The CDR3 sequence is 16 residues long. The germline V gene has CDR1 SGHRS and CDR2 YFSETQ.

Points on this clone: The CDR3 extends 3 residues past the end of the read, so its final part is completed from the germline J gene. The V and J genes are TRBV7-2 and TRBJ1-1; TRBD1 is a possible D gene (5 bases). From germline, CDR1 is SGHTA and CDR2 FQGNSA. This CDR3 has 11 amino acids. CDR3 region: CASSRSGAAFF. Partial CDR3 DNA: TGTGCCAGCAGCCGCAGTGGGGCG.

As for this clone: The CDR3 end is not reached by the read, which stops 3 residues before it; the germline J gene fills it in. The chain uses TRBV12-3 or TRBV12-4 and TRBJ2-3; D may be TRBD2 (6 bases). The germline V and J ends were trimmed by 2 bases and 6 bases, with 15 bases remaining between them. This CDR3 spans 15 amino acids. Partial CDR3 DNA: TGTGCCAGCAGTTTAAATGGACAACGGGGGGATACG. It specifies CASSLNGQRGDT. Given in full, the CDR3 is CASSLNGQRGDTQYF.

Concerning this clone itself: The sequenced fragment ends 3 residues before the CDR3 boundary, so the rest is inferred from the germline J gene. The chain has TRBV9 and TRBJ2-7; TRBD1 might be the D (6 bases). From germline, CDR1 is SGDLS and CDR2 YYNGEE. The CDR3 loop spans 14 amino acids. V was trimmed by 3 bases and J by 3 bases, leaving 13 bases between them. The CDR3 spells CASSAQGRHYEQYF. Incomplete CDR3 DNA: TGTGCCAGCAGCGCCCAGGGGCGACACTACGAG.

CDR3 DNA (partial): TGTGCCAGCAGCTTAGCTGAGGGTGGTGAAAAA. Translation gives CASSLAEGGEK. The CDR3, in full, reads CASSLAEGGEKLFF. The chain employs TRBV7-9 and TRBJ1-4; D gene ambiguous. The observed sequence ends 3 residues before the CDR3 terminus, with the missing tail filled in from the germline J gene. V was trimmed by 0 bases and J by 7 bases, leaving 9 bases between them. Germline V CDR1 and CDR2: SEHNR, FQNEAQ (reference sequence). This CDR3 is 14 amino acids long.

A remark on this clone: Read coverage stops 3 residues before the CDR3 terminus; the germline J gene supplies the remainder. J is TRBJ1-1 and V is TRBV18, with 8 bases aligning to TRBD1. V shed 3 bases and J 4 bases; nucleotides not matched to a gene: 10. Germline V CDR1 and CDR2: KGHSH, LQKENI. This CDR3 comprises 16 residues. This chain's CDR3 is CASSPGQDQLATEAFF. Partial CDR3 DNA: TGTGCCAGCTCACCGGGACAGGACCAACTCGCCACTGAA. The full variable domain, with the rest looked up from reference TRBV18 and TRBJ1-1, is NAGVMQNPRHLVRRRGQEARLRCSPMKGHSHVYWYRQLPEEGLKFMVYLQKENIIDESGMPKERFSAEFPKEGPSILRIQQVVRGDSAAYFCASSPGQDQLATEAFFGQGTRLTVV.

As to this clone: The read comes to an end 3 residues before the CDR3 does, leaving the germline J gene to fill in the end. At the DNA level, this CDR3 is encoded by other sequences in the same sample as well. The chain recombines TRBV7-3 with TRBJ1-6; possibly TRBD1 for D (5 bases). This CDR3 is built from 14 residues. Deletions cut 2 bases from V and 10 bases from J, with 12 bases between. From germline, CDR1 is SGHTA and CDR2 FQGTGA. The CDR3 loop reads CASSLGGVDSPLHF. Partial CDR3 DNA: TGTGCCAGCAGCTTAGGAGGGGTTGACTCACCC.

Concerning this clone: The read is 3 residues too short to cover the CDR3 end, so that end is filled in from the germline J gene. This sequence joins TRBV5-1 and TRBJ2-2, with a weak D call TRBD1 (7 bases). The CDR3 has 16 amino acids. Germline-derived CDR1 and CDR2 are SGHRS and YFSETQ. CDR3 sequence: CASSAARGAGNSPLFF. The CDR3 DNA, read in part, is TGCGCCAGCAGCGCGGCCAGGGGGGCGGGTAATTCACCG.

A word on this clone: The read stops 3 residues short of the end of the CDR3; the missing end is completed from the germline J gene. The J gene is TRBJ2-3, the V gene TRBV5-1; no firm D call. From germline, CDR1 is SGHRS and CDR2 YFSETQ. The CDR3 loop spans 15 amino acids. The V end was cut by 7 bases, the J end by 0 bases, with 15 bases between. CDR3 DNA (partial): TGCGCCAGCTCGAAGGCTCCCACAAGCACAGATACG. As protein: CASSKAPTSTDT. The entire CDR3 reads CASSKAPTSTDTQYF.

In regard to this clone: The CDR3 end is not reached by the read, which stops 3 residues before it; the germline J gene fills it in. V is TRBV19 and J is TRBJ2-7; D perhaps matches TRBD1 (5 bases). The CDR3 has 14 residues. Germline CDR1 and CDR2: LNHDA and SQIVND (reference sequence). V shed 5 bases and J shed 5 bases, with 16 bases lying between them. The CDR3 here is CASSPRAPRDEQYF. The CDR3 bases that were read are TGTGCCAGTAGTCCCAGGGCCCCTCGGGACGAG.

Comment on this clone: The CDR3 end is not reached by the read, which stops 3 residues before it; the germline J gene fills it in. This chain uses TRBV12-3 or TRBV12-4 with TRBJ1-2; no reliable D call. The CDR3 consists of 11 residues. CDR3 loop: CASSLGQGYTF. The CDR3 bases that were read are TGTGCCAGCAGTTTAGGTCAGGGC.

With regard to this clone: The DNA ends 3 residues before the CDR3 does, and the rest of the CDR3 is filled in from the germline J gene. J is TRBJ1-5 and V is TRBV7-9, with D tentatively TRBD1 (5 bases). Trimming took off 5 bases at V and 4 bases at J, with 12 bases between the two ends. Germline values: CDR1 SEHNR, CDR2 FQNEAQ (reference sequence). The CDR3 totals 14 residues. The CDR3 spells CASSLGGFNQPQHF. Partial CDR3 DNA: TGTGCCAGCAGCCTGGGGGGGTTTAATCAGCCC.

A note on this clone: The sequence runs out 3 residues before the end of the CDR3; the remainder is reconstructed from the germline J gene. J is TRBJ2-6 and V is TRBV7-9, with unresolved D. V was pared by 1 base and J by 2 bases, with 6 bases between. The CDR3 totals 15 residues. The germline V gene encodes CDR1 SEHNR and CDR2 FQNEAQ (reference sequence). CDR3 DNA (partial): TGTGCCAGCAGCTTAGAGGCGGCTGGGGCCAACGTC. This codes for CASSLEAAGANV. From start to end, the CDR3 is CASSLEAAGANVLTF.

Concerning this clone itself: The CDR3 end is not reached by the read, which stops 3 residues before it; the germline J gene fills it in. The chain recombines TRBV7-2 with TRBJ2-1, with 10 bases fitting TRBD2. Trimming cost V 5 bases and J 7 bases; bases outside gene matches: 8. Germline assignment: CDR1 SGHTA and CDR2 FQGNSA. The CDR3 totals 15 residues. CDR3 DNA (partial): TGTGCCAGCAGCCCCCCCAGTAGCGGGGGGAATGAG. This codes for CASSPPSSGGNE. The full CDR3 protein is CASSPPSSGGNEQFF.

Concerning this clone: The read ends 3 residues shy of where the CDR3 ends; the end is completed using the germline J gene. V usage is TRBV10-3 and J usage is TRBJ2-1, with TRBD1 identical over 9 bases. The CDR3 covers 17 residues. Germline assignment: CDR1 ENHRY and CDR2 SYGVKD. With V trimmed by 2 bases and J by 0 bases, 5 bases remained unmatched. The CDR3 DNA, read in part, is TGTGCCATCAGTGAGCGCGGGGGACAGGGCTCCTACAATGAG. The encoded protein is CAISERGGQGSYNE. Given in full, the CDR3 is CAISERGGQGSYNEQFF.

On this clone itself: The DNA ends 3 residues before the CDR3 does, and the rest of the CDR3 is filled in from the germline J gene. This chain uses TRBV7-2 with TRBJ2-3, with 7 bases aligning to TRBD1. Germline V lookup: CDR1 SGHTA, CDR2 FQGNSA. CDR3 size: 15 residues. The sequenced part of the CDR3 DNA is TGTGCCAGCAGCTTAGTGGGGGCGCAGGGACAGACG. The encoded protein is CASSLVGAQGQT. The entire CDR3 protein is CASSLVGAQGQTQYF.

Comment on this clone: The read terminates 3 residues ahead of where the CDR3 ends, so the germline J gene completes it. V and J are TRBV6-2 or TRBV6-3 and TRBJ2-7; no firm D call. V was cut by 4 bases and J by 3 bases, with 7 bases left in between. Per germline, CDR1 MNHEY and CDR2 SVGEGT. The CDR3 extends over 12 amino acids. The covered CDR3 bases are TGTGCCAGCAGTTCGTCGGGCTACGAG. It codes for CASSSSGYE. The CDR3 as a whole reads CASSSSGYEQYF.

On this clone: The read is 3 residues too short to cover the CDR3 end, so that end is filled in from the germline J gene. The V gene is TRBV20-1, the J gene TRBJ2-3, with 16 bases aligning to TRBD2. This CDR3 has 19 amino acids. CDR1 DFQATT and CDR2 SNEGSKA come from the germline V gene (reference sequence). Trimming removed 6 bases from V and 1 base from J; junction bases left unmatched: 13. The sequenced part of the CDR3 DNA is TGCAGTGCCCCTGTGGGACTAGCGGGGGGGATCTATGGCACAGATACG. Translation gives CSAPVGLAGGIYGTDT. Given in full, the CDR3 is CSAPVGLAGGIYGTDTQYF.

Note on this clone: The sequenced fragment ends 3 residues before the CDR3 boundary, so the rest is inferred from the germline J gene. This chain links TRBV6-2 or TRBV6-3 with TRBJ2-7; D remains unclear. The CDR3 extends over 14 amino acids. Germline assignment: CDR1 MNHEY and CDR2 SVGEGT. The ends were cut back, 0 bases at V and 0 bases at J, with 6 bases in the middle. The CDR3 reads CASSYSANSYEQYF. CDR3 bases read: TGTGCCAGCAGTTACTCTGCTAACTCCTACGAG.